This TCR beta chain was sequenced in a study of T cells in localized non-small cell lung cancer. The V gene lost 3 bases and the J gene lost 4 bases, with 12 bases spanning the gap. Germline V gene data show CDR1 as KGHSH and CDR2 as LQKENI. The CDR3 is made up of 14 amino acids. TCRdb's copy holds only in-frame clones and misses some; the assay was immunoSEQ multiplex PCR. The sample records around 25,000 clones, around four fifths being singletons. For this clone: The target antigen is unknown.

Regarding the study as a whole: Owing to sequencing of a solitary tumor region, heterogeneity cannot be discounted. Peak T cell clonality was found in uninvolved adjacent lung, exceeding tumor. Adjacent lung tissue had a median roughly 52 of the top 100 clones found in the tumor. There was an association of higher blood T cell density with longer overall survival.

The sequence was obtained from a woman aged 35-75 years with stage I lung adenocarcinoma. The sample consisted of peripheral blood, taken before any cancer treatment. This chain links TRBV18 with TRBJ1-2; possible D gene TRBD1, 5 bases. The CDR3 DNA follows: TGTGCCAGCTCACCCGGCCAGGGCAGCTATGGCTACACCTTC. It codes for CASSPGQGSYGYTF.